Shown below are 24 T cell receptor beta chains from a single sample sequenced in a study of PD-L1 blockade in urothelial cancer. Time point noted: peripheral blood 6 weeks after treatment start. Profiled with immunoSEQ multiplex PCR; TCRdb holds only in-frame clones, not every one. The profile shows about 110,000 clones, about 91% of them singletons. The material sequenced was PBMCs, taken around atezolizumab (anti-PD-L1) treatment. Receptors originate from a man aged 55 to 70 with urothelial cancer.

The J gene is TRBJ2-7, the V gene TRBV10-2, with TRBD2 matching over 9 bases. After removal of 5 bases from V and 0 bases from J, the junction contained 8 bases not matched to a gene. Per germline, CDR1 WSHSY and CDR2 SAAADI. The CDR3 sequence is 16 residues long. This CDR3 is CASSLTSGSYSYEQYF. The DNA for the CDR3 is TGCGCCAGCAGTCTAACTAGCGGGTCCTACTCCTACGAGCAGTACTTC.

V usage is TRBV6-1 and J usage is TRBJ1-1; D unclear. The CDR3 has 13 amino acids. Trimming removed 7 bases from V and 4 bases from J, with 13 bases in between. Germline CDR1 is MNHNS and CDR2 is SASEGT. CDR3 nucleotide sequence: TGTGCCAGCATTTTTCGTCGGAGCACTGAAGCTTTCTTT. This gives the protein CASIFRRSTEAFF.

The chain joins TRBV5-6 to TRBJ2-2; D may be TRBD1 (5 bases). This CDR3 region has 15 residues. The V and J ends lost 1 base and 4 bases respectively, with 11 bases between them. Per germline, CDR1 SGHDT and CDR2 YYEEEE. The CDR3 region has the DNA TGTGCCAGCAGCTTGTCCGGCAGGGTCACCGGGGAGCTGTTTTTT. Protein sequence: CASSLSGRVTGELFF.

V gene TRBV4-2 combines with J gene TRBJ2-5, with no clear D. The ends were cut back, 0 bases at V and 2 bases at J, with 7 bases in the middle. Germline CDR1 LGHNA, CDR2 YNFKEQ. The CDR3 covers 14 residues. The CDR3 DNA follows: TGTGCCAGCAGCCAAGATCCCCAGCAAGAGACCCAGTACTTC. Amino acids: CASSQDPQQETQYF.

The chain couples TRBV9 to TRBJ1-1; perhaps TRBD1 as D (6 bases). Germline values: CDR1 SGDLS, CDR2 YYNGEE. This CDR3 region has 16 residues. V was clipped by 0 bases and J by 1 base, with 13 bases between them. CDR3 region: CASSVEGGAKNTEAFF. Here the CDR3 DNA reads TGTGCCAGCAGCGTAGAGGGGGGGGCTAAGAACACTGAAGCTTTCTTT.

The chain recombines TRBV28 with TRBJ1-2, with a tentative D call TRBD1 (6 bases). The CDR3 loop spans 12 amino acids. V was clipped by 11 bases and J by 4 bases, with 14 bases between them. Germline V CDR1 and CDR2: MDHEN, SYDVKM. CDR3 nucleotides: TGTGCCGAACAGGGAGACGCCTATGGCTACACCTTC. Its protein is CAEQGDAYGYTF.

The chain joins TRBV6-6 to TRBJ2-7; 7 bases agree with TRBD2. Germline V gene data show CDR1 as MNHNY and CDR2 as SVGAGI (reference sequence). The CDR3 has 13 amino acids. V lost 7 bases to trimming and J lost 2 bases; unmatched junction nucleotides: 5. In DNA form, the CDR3 reads TGTGCCAGCACGGGCGGGGGTACCTACGAGCAGTACTTC. Residues: CASTGGGTYEQYF.

The V gene is TRBV6-5, the J gene TRBJ1-2; 7 bases line up with TRBD1. V lost 10 bases, J lost 4 bases, and 6 bases stayed unmatched. The length of the CDR3 is 12 residues. Germline V lookup: CDR1 MNHEY, CDR2 SVGAGI. The CDR3 nucleotides are TGTGCCACCCGACAGGGCTCCTATGGCTACACCTTC. It yields the protein CATRQGSYGYTF.

The chain combines TRBV19 with TRBJ1-3, with a weak D call TRBD1 (6 bases). CDR1 and CDR2 from the germline V gene are LNHDA and SQIVND (reference sequence). This CDR3 is built from 15 residues. V lost 6 bases and J 0 bases, leaving 12 bases between the germline ends. The CDR3 here is CASRQDRSSGNTIYF. The CDR3 nucleotides are TGTGCCAGTAGACAAGACAGGTCCTCTGGAAACACCATATATTTT. The full variable domain, its missing parts supplied by reference TRBV19 and TRBJ1-3, is DGGITQSPKYLFRKEGQNVTLSCEQNLNHDAMYWYRQDPGQGLRLIYYSQIVNDFQKGDIAEGYSVSREKKESFPLTVTSAQKNPTAFYLCASRQDRSSGNTIYFGEGSWLTVV.

This clone turned up a few times. The chain carries TRBV6-7 and TRBJ1-5, with 7 bases matching TRBD1. TRBV6-7 falls under the ORF class, with uncertain function. This CDR3 comprises 14 residues. The V gene end was trimmed by 2 bases and the J gene end by 5 bases; junction bases not matched to a gene: 3. The chain's CDR3 is CASSYRQGYQPQHF. The CDR3, as DNA: TGTGCCAGCAGTTACCGACAGGGTTATCAGCCCCAGCATTTT.

This sequence joins TRBV18 and TRBJ2-1; D call uncertain. CDR3 size: 14 residues. Deletions cut 3 bases from V and 4 bases from J, with 10 bases between. Germline assignment: CDR1 KGHSH and CDR2 LQKENI. Here the CDR3 DNA reads TGTGCCAGCTCACCTCTGAGCTCGTACAATGAGCAGTTCTTC. It is translated as CASSPLSSYNEQFF.

Here the CDR3 DNA reads TGCGCCAGCGGCGGGGGGGGACAGGGGGCCTACGAGCAGTACTTC. This gives the protein CASGGGGQGAYEQYF. V usage is TRBV5-1 and J usage is TRBJ2-7; 11 bases fit TRBD1. The germline V gene has CDR1 SGHRS and CDR2 YFSETQ. CDR3 length equals 15 residues. After removal of 7 bases from V and 2 bases from J, the junction contained 8 bases not matched to a gene.

The chain is built from TRBV7-2 and TRBJ2-5; 9 bases are a match to TRBD2. The CDR3 spans 14 residues. V shed 5 bases and J 3 bases; nucleotides not matched to a gene: 4. CDR1 is SGHTA and CDR2 is FQGNSA in the germline V gene. The CDR3, as DNA: TGTGCCAGCAGCCGACTAGCGGAAAAAGAGACCCAGTACTTC. It is translated as CASSRLAEKETQYF.

This chain connects TRBV6-5 to TRBJ2-7, with no clear D. V lost 6 bases, J lost 3 bases, and 15 bases lay in between. Germline assignment: CDR1 MNHEY and CDR2 SVGAGI. The length of the CDR3 is 14 residues. CDR3 in amino acids: CASSYTPNSYEQYF. The CDR3 DNA sequence: TGTGCCAGCAGCTACACACCCAACAGCTACGAGCAGTACTTC.

This chain uses TRBV5-1 with TRBJ2-5; D may be TRBD1 (5 bases). The V gene's germline CDR1 is SGHRS and CDR2 YFSETQ. With 0 bases removed from V and 1 base from J, the gap between germline ends came to 13 bases. The CDR3 covers 16 residues. The CDR3 region has the DNA TGCGCCAGCAGCTTGGAATACGTAGGGGCCCAAGAGACCCAGTACTTC. Its translation is CASSLEYVGAQETQYF.

The DNA of the CDR3 is TGTGCCAGCAGTCGTACGGGACAGGAAAAACTGTTTTTT. Translated: CASSRTGQEKLFF. The chain carries TRBV2 and TRBJ1-4, with 7 bases identical to TRBD1. The CDR3 is made up of 13 amino acids. V gave up 5 bases and J gave up 8 bases; unmatched junction bases: 5. Germline V gene sequence: CDR1 SNHLY, CDR2 FYNNEI.

This clone showed up just a few times. The chain links TRBV4-1 to TRBJ1-5; D is uncertain. This CDR3 is 14 amino acids long. V shed 2 bases and J shed 2 bases, with 7 bases lying between them. Germline CDR1 and CDR2: MGHRA and YSYEKL. The CDR3 reads CASSQTQGNQPQHF. In DNA form, the CDR3 reads TGCGCCAGCAGCCAAACTCAAGGCAATCAGCCCCAGCATTTT.

This clone appeared a few times. The rearrangement uses TRBV7-9 and TRBJ1-1; D call uncertain. Trimming stripped 1 base from V and 5 bases from J, with 20 bases between. The CDR3 totals 17 residues. Germline CDR1 is SEHNR and CDR2 is FQNEAQ (reference sequence). The DNA of the CDR3 is TGTGCCAGCAGCTTAGTTAGGTCAGGCCACCCGGGAACTGAAGCTTTCTTT. Protein sequence: CASSLVRSGHPGTEAFF.

The chain recombines TRBV11-2 with TRBJ2-7; TRBD1 might be the D (5 bases). From germline, CDR1 is SGHAT and CDR2 FQNNGV. This CDR3 has 14 residues. V lost 5 bases, J lost 4 bases, and 15 bases lay in between. DNA of the CDR3: TGTGCCAGCAGCCAGGGATTTACCCGATACGAGCAGTACTTC. Translating it yields CASSQGFTRYEQYF.

This clone came up once. This rearrangement joins TRBV7-9 to TRBJ2-7, with a possible D match to TRBD2 (7 bases). Per the germline V gene, CDR1 is SEHNR and CDR2 is FQNEAQ (reference sequence). The V and J ends lost 4 bases and 2 bases respectively, with 27 bases between them. CDR3 length: 19 residues. In nucleotides, the CDR3 is TGTGCCAGCAGCTCAGAGAGGAACAGAGGGGGGGGGATCACCTACGAGCAGTACTTC. Amino acids: CASSSERNRGGGITYEQYF.

DNA for the CDR3: TGTGCCAGCAGTGCGAACGGTCTAGCGGTTAATGAGCAGTTCTTC. Amino acids: CASSANGLAVNEQFF. The rearrangement links TRBV6-1 to TRBJ2-1; 7 bases line up with TRBD2. Trimming at V came to 4 bases and at J to 7 bases, leaving 10 bases not matched to a gene. The CDR3 extends over 15 amino acids. Per germline, CDR1 MNHNS and CDR2 SASEGT.

V gene TRBV10-3 combines with J gene TRBJ1-1; 7 bases align to TRBD1. The V segment lost 6 bases and the J segment 4 bases; nucleotides outside the gene matches: 8. This CDR3 has 14 amino acids. Germline values: CDR1 ENHRY, CDR2 SYGVKD. The CDR3 DNA sequence: TGTGCCATCAGGACAGGGTACGGACTCACTGAAGCTTTCTTT. This encodes CAIRTGYGLTEAFF.

The genes are TRBV5-1 and TRBJ2-3; D is perhaps TRBD1 (5 bases). This CDR3 region has 14 residues. Between the trimmed V and J ends, which lost 4 bases and 1 base, there was a span of 10 bases. CDR1 is SGHRS and CDR2 is YFSETQ in the germline V gene. The DNA of the CDR3 is TGCGCCAGCAGCCTGGACACGCGCACAGATACGCAGTATTTT. Residues: CASSLDTRTDTQYF.

This chain connects TRBV20-1 to TRBJ2-7; tentatively, D is TRBD2 (6 bases). This CDR3 spans 11 amino acids. Deletions cut 6 bases from V and 7 bases from J, with 13 bases between. In germline, CDR1 is DFQATT, CDR2 SNEGSKA (reference sequence). The CDR3 spells CSAAGGWEQYF. CDR3 coding DNA: TGCAGTGCCGCCGGGGGATGGGAGCAGTACTTC.